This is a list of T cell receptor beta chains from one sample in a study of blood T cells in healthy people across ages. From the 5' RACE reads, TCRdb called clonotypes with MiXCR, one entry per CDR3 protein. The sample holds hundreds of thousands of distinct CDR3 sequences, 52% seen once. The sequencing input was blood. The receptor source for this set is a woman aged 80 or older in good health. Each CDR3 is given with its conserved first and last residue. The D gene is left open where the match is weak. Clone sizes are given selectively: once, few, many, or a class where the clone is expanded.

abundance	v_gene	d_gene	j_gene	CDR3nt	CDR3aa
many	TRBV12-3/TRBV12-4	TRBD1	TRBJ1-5	TGTGCCAGCAGTCCCACAGGGGGAGTTGGGCAGCCCCAGCATTTT	CASSPTGGVGQPQHF
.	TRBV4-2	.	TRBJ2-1	TGTGCCAGCAGCCAAGAGGGGGCTAGTCAAAACAATGAGCAGTTCTTC	CASSQEGASQNNEQFF
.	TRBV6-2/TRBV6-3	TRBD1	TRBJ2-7	TGTGCCAGCAGCCAAACGGGACAGCGCAGCGAGCAGTACTTC	CASSQTGQRSEQYF
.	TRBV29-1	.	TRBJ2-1	TGCAGCGTTCGACGGGCTAGCTCCTACAATGAGCAGTTCTTC	CSVRRASSYNEQFF
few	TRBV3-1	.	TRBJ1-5	TGTGCCAGCAGCCAGGCCCAGGGGAGGGAACAGCCCCAGCATTTT	CASSQAQGREQPQHF
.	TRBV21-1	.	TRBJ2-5	TGTGCCAGCAGCAATGCCTCGGAGGGCCAGTACTTC	CASSNASEGQYF
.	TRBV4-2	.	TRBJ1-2	TGTGCCAGCAGCCGTTCGACCCCTACTAACTATGGCTACACCTTC	CASSRSTPTNYGYTF
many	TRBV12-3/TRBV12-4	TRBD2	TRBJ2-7	TGTGCCAGCAGCACTAGCGGGGTGGCCGAGCAGTACTTC	CASSTSGVAEQYF
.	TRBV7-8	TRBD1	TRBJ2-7	TGTGCCAGCAGCTTACTTACAGGGGTTGAGTACGAGCAGTACTTC	CASSLLTGVEYEQYF
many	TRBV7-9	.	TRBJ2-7	TGTGCCAGCAGCTATCCTGGGCAGTTCTACGAGCAGTACTTC	CASSYPGQFYEQYF
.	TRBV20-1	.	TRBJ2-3	TGCAGTGCTAGAGATTGGGGGGGGCCCGCAGATACGCAGTATTTT	CSARDWGGPADTQYF
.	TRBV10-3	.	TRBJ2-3	TGTGCCATCAGTGAGTCGATCCAGACTACGCCTAGCACAGATACGCAGTATTTT	CAISESIQTTPSTDTQYF
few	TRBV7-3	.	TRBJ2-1	TGTGCCAGCAGCGACCTAGGACTATCCAATGAGCAGTTCTTC	CASSDLGLSNEQFF
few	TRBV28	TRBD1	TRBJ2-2	TGTGCCAGCAGTATCCAGGGGGCGTACACCGGGGAGCTGTTTTTT	CASSIQGAYTGELFF
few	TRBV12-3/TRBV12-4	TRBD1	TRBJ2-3	TGTGCCAGCACGCCTGCACCCGGGACAGCAACAGATACGCAGTATTTT	CASTPAPGTATDTQYF
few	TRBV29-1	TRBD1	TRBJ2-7	TGCAGCGTTCAACCGGGACAGGGGCAGCACGAGCAGTACTTC	CSVQPGQGQHEQYF
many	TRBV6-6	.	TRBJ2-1	TGTGCCAGCAGTTATATGCGTGAGCAGTTCTTC	CASSYMREQFF
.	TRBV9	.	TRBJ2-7	TGTGCCAGCAGCCCAAGCCCACAGGGTGACTACGAGCAGTACTTC	CASSPSPQGDYEQYF
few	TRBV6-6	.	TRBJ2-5	TGTGCCAGCAGTTACGCTAGAACCGCGGATGAGCAGTACTTC	CASSYARTADEQYF
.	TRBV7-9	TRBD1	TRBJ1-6	TGTGCCAGCAGCTTAGATCAGGGGGGTTCACCCCTCCACTTT	CASSLDQGGSPLHF
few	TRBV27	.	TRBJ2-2	TGTGCCAGCAGTTTGCGGTACACCGGGGAGCTGTTTTTT	CASSLRYTGELFF
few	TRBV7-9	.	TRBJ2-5	TGTGCCAGCAGCGCGCGAGATGAGCAGTACTTC	CASSARDEQYF
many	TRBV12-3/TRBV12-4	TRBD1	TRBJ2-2	TGTGCCAGCAGGTCCGGGACAGAGAACACCGGGGAGCTGTTTTTT	CASRSGTENTGELFF
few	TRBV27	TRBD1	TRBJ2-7	TGTGCCAGCAGCACCGGGACAGATAACGAGCAGTACTTC	CASSTGTDNEQYF